This entry describes one T cell receptor beta chain. Assay: immunoSEQ multiplex PCR; the TCRdb copy retains only in-frame clones and omits some. The sample records 300,000 to 350,000 clones, 88% being singletons. This sample is part of a study of blood T cell repertoires in COVID-19. This TCR was sampled from a woman aged 25 to 39 who had been exposed to COVID-19. What was sequenced was PBMCs or T cells enriched from blood (not recorded which).

The CDR3 DNA sequence: TGTGCCAGCAGGCAGGTGTTCGGGACTAGCGTAAATGAGCAGTTCTTC. Translating gives CASRQVFGTSVNEQFF. This chain uses TRBV3-1 (or the pseudogene TRBV3-2) with TRBJ2-1; TRBD2 agrees at 10 bases. There are 16 residues in the CDR3. Germline V lookup: CDR1 LGHDT, CDR2 YNNKEL (reference sequence). Trimming cost V 6 bases and J 7 bases; bases outside gene matches: 12.